This passage covers 11 T cell receptor beta chains from one sample sequenced in a study of blood T cell repertoires in COVID-19. Profiling relied on immunoSEQ multiplex PCR, and the TCRdb table lists in-frame clones only, not all of them. The table includes 90,000 to 120,000 clones, roughly 90% detected once. The sequencing input was peripheral blood. The receptors were sampled from a man in his forties with active or convalescent COVID-19.

J is TRBJ1-5 and V is TRBV6-6; D is possibly TRBD1 (5 bases). CDR1 is MNHNY, CDR2 SVGAGI, per germline (reference sequence). V was trimmed by 2 bases and J by 3 bases, leaving 11 bases between them. The CDR3 runs to 15 residues. This chain's CDR3 is CASSYGQGNNQPQHF. The CDR3 region has the DNA TGTGCCAGCAGTTACGGTCAGGGTAACAATCAGCCCCAGCATTTT.

The chain employs TRBV27 and TRBJ1-1; D is uncertain. The CDR3 has 17 amino acids. Germline CDR1 and CDR2: MNHEY and SMNVEV (reference sequence). V shed 7 bases and J shed 2 bases, with 23 bases lying between them. The CDR3 loop reads CASTPLRSAGPNTEAFF. The DNA of the CDR3 is TGTGCCAGCACCCCCCTAAGAAGTGCGGGCCCTAACACTGAAGCTTTCTTT.

This clone has only a few counts. This chain links TRBV10-2 with TRBJ2-1, with TRBD1 identical over 9 bases. The CDR3 loop spans 15 amino acids. Trimming at V came to 8 bases and at J to 9 bases, leaving 14 bases not matched to a gene. In germline, CDR1 is WSHSY, CDR2 SAAADI. CDR3 amino acids: CASRNPITGGSEQFF. For the CDR3, the DNA is TGCGCCAGCCGAAACCCGATCACAGGGGGCAGTGAGCAGTTCTTC.

This clone has only a few counts. The chain combines TRBV19 with TRBJ1-2, with D perhaps TRBD1 (5 bases). The CDR3 runs 13 residues. V was shortened by 3 bases and J by 7 bases, with 12 bases between the two germline ends. CDR1 is LNHDA and CDR2 is SQIVND in the germline V gene (reference sequence). The CDR3 bases are TGTGCCAGTAGTATCGGTGGGGCCGGTGGCTACACCTTC. Amino acids: CASSIGGAGGYTF.

This sequence joins TRBV28 and TRBJ1-2, with 8 nucleotides matching TRBD1. J was trimmed by 4 bases and V by 5 bases; bases with no gene match: 6. Germline V gene sequence: CDR1 MDHEN, CDR2 SYDVKM. CDR3 size: 14 residues. This CDR3 is CASSLTTGAYGYTF. The CDR3 DNA reads as TGTGCCAGCAGTCTGACGACAGGGGCCTATGGCTACACCTTC.

The V gene is TRBV7-2, the J gene TRBJ1-5; 10 nucleotides agree with TRBD1. This CDR3 contains 15 residues. Per germline, CDR1 SGHTA and CDR2 FQGNSA. The junction had 4 bases not matched to a gene; V was cut back by 4 bases and J by 4 bases. DNA of the CDR3: TGTGCCAGCAGCTCAGGACAGGGGGGTAATCAGCCCCAGCATTTT. It translates to CASSSGQGGNQPQHF. Variable domain in full (rest from reference TRBV7-2 and TRBJ1-5): GAGVSQSPSNKVTEKGKDVELRCDPISGHTALYWYRQSLGQGLEFLIYFQGNSAPDKSGLPSDRFSAERTGGSVSTLTIQRTQQEDSAVYLCASSSGQGGNQPQHFGDGTRLSIL.

The chain recombines TRBV27 with TRBJ2-2, with D tentatively TRBD1 (6 bases). CDR3 length: 17 residues. Trimming took off 3 bases at V and 1 base at J, with 15 bases between the two ends. The V gene's germline CDR1 is MNHEY and CDR2 SMNVEV (reference sequence). The CDR3 region is CASSFWTASLNTGELFF. The CDR3 DNA is TGTGCCAGCAGTTTCTGGACAGCCAGTTTGAACACCGGGGAGCTGTTTTTT.

This chain connects TRBV28 to TRBJ2-7, with a possible D match to TRBD2 (5 bases). This CDR3 has 15 amino acids. The germline gives CDR1 MDHEN, CDR2 SYDVKM. Trimming removed 2 bases from V and 2 bases from J, with 13 bases in between. The CDR3 protein is CASSLDNRGTYEQYF. The CDR3 nucleotides read TGTGCCAGCAGTTTAGATAACCGGGGAACCTACGAGCAGTACTTC.

The rearrangement links TRBV4-3 to TRBJ2-7; 10 bases are a match to TRBD1. The V gene's germline CDR1 is LGHNA and CDR2 YSLEER. The CDR3 length is 15 residues. Trimming removed 2 bases from V and 2 bases from J; junction bases left unmatched: 3. The CDR3 here is CASSQTGTGAYEQYF. The CDR3 DNA reads as TGCGCCAGCAGCCAAACCGGGACAGGGGCCTACGAGCAGTACTTC.

The chain employs TRBV6-4 and TRBJ1-2; no definite D call. CDR3 length: 13 amino acids. In germline, CDR1 is MRHNA, CDR2 SNTAGT. Trimming removed 0 bases at V and 5 bases at J, with 7 bases between. CDR3 protein: CASSDSSVYGYTF. The CDR3 DNA is TGTGCCAGCAGTGACTCTTCCGTATATGGCTACACCTTC.

The chain joins TRBV5-8 to TRBJ1-5; 10 nucleotides agree with TRBD1. The CDR3 runs to 15 residues. CDR1 is SGHTS and CDR2 is YDEGEE in the germline V gene. V trimming: 4 bases; J trimming: 6 bases; junction bases outside the gene matches: 7. The CDR3, as DNA: TGTGCCAGCAGCGAACAAAGGACAGGGGGTCAGCCCCAGCATTTT. It specifies CASSEQRTGGQPQHF.